The clone carrying this T cell receptor (beta chain) was seen many times. As yet, its antigen is unknown. It was RNA transcripts that yielded the amplified TCR beta CDR3 regions. HTBI primers drove first-round RT-PCR of the TCR CDR3. TCRdb redid the calling of the multiplex PCR reads with MiXCR, one entry per CDR3 protein. The sample consists of about 540,000 distinct CDR3 sequences, more than 45% of them appearing once. The germline gives CDR1 DFQATT, CDR2 SNEGSKA (reference sequence). V was pared by 3 bases and J by 4 bases, with 9 bases between. The CDR3 contains 12 residues. The record originates from a study of T cells in Graves' hyperthyroidism and ophthalmopathy. General observations from the study: Most clonotypes expanded in the thyroid (above 0.001) were also present in blood.

With a duration under 2 months, the hyperthyroidism was newly diagnosed in patients aged 18 to 65. The TCR sequence derives from a woman between 18 and 29 years old with Graves' hyperthyroidism. V usage is TRBV20-1 and J usage is TRBJ1-2; D unresolved. Sequencing was done on a sample of peripheral blood or thyroid tissue (not recorded which). The DNA of the CDR3 is TGCAGTGCTAGCCCCTCGGGCTATGGCTACACCTTC. Translated, it gives CSASPSGYGYTF.